This section outlines one T cell receptor (beta chain) sequence together with its context. Its antigen is not known. These data come from a study of Ad26.COV2.S vaccination and SARS-CoV-2 variants. Study results and caveats: Placebo recipients trailed vaccine recipients in spike-specific TCR breadth. Across vaccine and placebo recipients, the breadth of non-spike TCRs was similar.

The repertoire was sequenced with immunoSEQ multiplex PCR; TCRdb's copy has only in-frame clones and lacks some. This repertoire shows roughly 350,000 clones, around 89% found once; its top ten account for approximately 5%. The treatment is: around 19 received Ad26.COV2.S at low or high dose, single or two shots; roughly 5 received placebo; per-sample allocation not given. Repertoires come from day 63 after the first vaccine or placebo injection. Germline V CDR1 and CDR2: SGDLS, YYNGEE. The CDR3 covers 12 residues. V lost 3 bases, J lost 6 bases, and 7 bases lay in between. The chain couples TRBV9 to TRBJ2-1, with D unresolved. This TCR derives from a person between 18 and 65 years old who received the Ad26.COV2.S COVID-19 vaccine or a placebo. This material consisted of peripheral blood, taken in a trial of Ad26.COV2.S vaccine versus placebo. CDR3 sequence reads: CASSAVPNEQFF. Here the CDR3 DNA reads TGTGCCAGCAGCGCCGTGCCCAATGAGCAGTTCTTC.